Listed below are T cell receptor beta chains from one sample, sequenced in a study of cytomegalovirus exposure and HLA in healthy donors. Generated by immunoSEQ multiplex PCR, the TCRdb table keeps only in-frame clones and is missing some. This sample has almost 200,000 clones, with around 75% found just once. Specimen: PBMCs. These receptors all come from a male donor in good health and CMV-seropositive. Each CDR3 is given with its conserved first and last residue. A D gene is named only where the DNA matches it firmly. The size of a clone is reported for some rows only, either as once, few or many, or as a class for expanded clones.

>-|TRBV10-2|-|TRBJ1-4
TGCGCCAGCCGGGTCGAAAAACTGTTTTTT
CASRVEKLFF
>-|TRBV5-1|TRBD1|TRBJ1-1
TGCGCCAGCAGCTTGGGACAGGGGAATTTTGAAGCTTTCTTT
CASSLGQGNFEAFF
>-|TRBV6-1|-|TRBJ2-4
TGTGCCAGCAGTGGGGCAGTCCCTCACATTCAGTACTTC
CASSGAVPHIQYF
>few|TRBV5-6|TRBD2|TRBJ2-7
TGTGCCAGCAGCGGGCTAGCGGGAGGGCCTTACGAGCAGTACTTC
CASSGLAGGPYEQYF
>-|TRBV10-3|-|TRBJ2-1
TGTGCCATCAGTTTTTCAGGACAATCCCATGAGCAGTTCTTC
CAISFSGQSHEQFF
>once|TRBV10-1|-|TRBJ1-1
TGCGCCAGCAGTGGAGCAGGTGGGACTGAAGCTTTCTTT
CASSGAGGTEAFF
>-|TRBV7-2|TRBD1|TRBJ1-4
TGTGCCAGCAGCCGACAGGGCTGGGGTGAAAAACTGTTTTTT
CASSRQGWGEKLFF
>once|TRBV11-3|TRBD2|TRBJ2-1
TGTGCCAGCAGCGAGGTTGGACTAGCGGGTTACAATGAGCAGTTCTTC
CASSEVGLAGYNEQFF
>-|TRBV7-2|-|TRBJ1-3
TGTGCCAGCAGCCCTGGGCGGGGGCTGAGCGCTGGAAACACCATATATTTT
CASSPGRGLSAGNTIYF
>-|TRBV4-2|-|TRBJ2-5
TGTGCCAGCAGCCAAGATCCCGACAGGTTTGAGACCCAGTACTTC
CASSQDPDRFETQYF
>-|TRBV11-2|-|TRBJ1-1
TGTGCCAGCAGCTCAAGGAGGAATTCCAACACTGAAGCTTTCTTT
CASSSRRNSNTEAFF
>-|TRBV28|-|TRBJ2-5
TGTGCCAGCACCCGTGTGATGGGAGGCGGGGAGACCCAGTACTTC
CASTRVMGGGETQYF
>-|TRBV6-5|-|TRBJ1-2
TGTGCCAGCAGTTCCTCGGCGAGAGGGCCTAACTATGGCTACACCTTC
CASSSSARGPNYGYTF
>-|TRBV7-2|TRBD1|TRBJ1-2
TGTGCCAGCAGCTTTTTTTTCATTGCGACAGGGCGCGGCTACACCTTC
CASSFFFIATGRGYTF
>-|TRBV28|TRBD1|TRBJ1-1
TGTGCCAGCTACTCAGGACAGGGGGGCACTGAAGCTTTCTTT
CASYSGQGGTEAFF
>-|TRBV7-9|TRBD1|TRBJ2-7
TGTGCCAGCAGTTCGTGGACAGGGAGCTACGAGCAGTACTTC
CASSSWTGSYEQYF
>-|TRBV7-8|-|TRBJ2-7
TGTGCCAGCAGCTTAGCGGGGGGCTCCTACGAGCAGTACTTC
CASSLAGGSYEQYF
>-|TRBV29-1|-|TRBJ1-1
TGCAGCGTTGGGCAGGGCTTGAACACTGAAGCTTTCTTT
CSVGQGLNTEAFF
>-|TRBV7-2|-|TRBJ1-5
TGTGCCAGCAGCCAGCAGGGGAATAGCAATCAGCCCCAGCATTTT
CASSQQGNSNQPQHF
>-|TRBV2|-|TRBJ1-5
TGTGCCAGCAGCTATCAGGGTAGTAGCAATCAGCCCCAGCATTTT
CASSYQGSSNQPQHF
>-|TRBV5-5|TRBD2|TRBJ2-7
TGTGCCAGCAGCTTGGTCCCGGGAGGCAGAGCCTACGAGCAGTACTTC
CASSLVPGGRAYEQYF
>-|TRBV27|TRBD1|TRBJ1-2
TGTGCCAGCAGTTCCCAGCCGGGACAGGGTGAAGGCTACACCTTC
CASSSQPGQGEGYTF
>-|TRBV28|TRBD1|TRBJ1-4
TGTGCCAGCAGTTTAGGGGACAGGGCAGGGGAAAAACTGTTTTTT
CASSLGDRAGEKLFF
>once|TRBV7-2|TRBD2|TRBJ2-3
TGTGCCAGCAGCTTAGCTTTAGCGGGGGCCGGGGGAGATACGCAGTATTTT
CASSLALAGAGGDTQYF
>-|TRBV19|-|TRBJ1-1
TGTGCCAGCCGACAGGCGGGGGACACTGAAGCTTTCTTT
CASRQAGDTEAFF
>-|TRBV2|-|TRBJ1-5
TGTGCCAGCAGCCCAAGCGGGGGTCAGCCCCAGCATTTT
CASSPSGGQPQHF
>-|TRBV6-1|-|TRBJ2-3
TGTGCCAGCAGTGTCCTCAAGGACAATCTCCGAACAGATACGCAGTATTTT
CASSVLKDNLRTDTQYF
>-|TRBV5-1|-|TRBJ1-5
TGCGCCAGCAGCTTGAATGGGGGCGATAGGTCGCCCCAGCATTTT
CASSLNGGDRSPQHF
>-|TRBV19|TRBD1|TRBJ1-2
TGTGCCAGTAGTCTTACGACAGGGAACTATGGCTACACCTTC
CASSLTTGNYGYTF
>-|TRBV9|-|TRBJ2-2
TGTGCCAGCAGTCCTACCCTAACCGGGGAGCTGTTTTTT
CASSPTLTGELFF
>few|TRBV5-6|-|TRBJ1-1
TGTGCCAGCAGCTTGGTCGCAGGGAACACTGAAGCTTTCTTT
CASSLVAGNTEAFF
>-|TRBV28|TRBD1|TRBJ1-4
TGTGCCAGCGGACAAGGACAGGCTGAAAAACTGTTTTTT
CASGQGQAEKLFF
>-|TRBV7-7|-|TRBJ2-2
TGTGCTAGCAGCTTGGCCCCCGCCGGGGAGGCCGGGGAGCTGTTTTTT
CASSLAPAGEAGELFF
>-|TRBV5-1|TRBD1|TRBJ2-3
TGCGCCAGCAGCCCCCCGGACAGGGGAGCCACAGATACGCAGTATTTT
CASSPPDRGATDTQYF
>-|TRBV25-1|TRBD1|TRBJ2-2
TGTGCCAGCAGTGAGGAGAGACAGGGGAACACCGGGGAGCTGTTTTTT
CASSEERQGNTGELFF
>-|TRBV5-8|TRBD1|TRBJ2-7
TGTGCCAGCAGCTGGGGACAGGGGGCCGGGGAGCAGTACTTC
CASSWGQGAGEQYF
>few|TRBV7-9|TRBD1|TRBJ1-2
TGTGCCAGCAGCCCAATCTCGGATAGGGGGCATGGCTACACCTTC
CASSPISDRGHGYTF
>-|TRBV7-3|-|TRBJ2-2
TGTGCCAGCAGCTTAGGCGGGGCCGGCACCGGGGAGCTGTTTTTT
CASSLGGAGTGELFF